These 6 T cell receptor beta chains share one sample of origin, sequenced in a study of blood T cell repertoires in COVID-19. Some clones are missing from TCRdb's copy, which holds only in-frame ones; the method was immunoSEQ multiplex PCR. In the table there are around 400,000 clones, more than 70% of which are singletons. The sequenced sample consisted of peripheral blood. The receptors come from a woman aged 25 to 45 with COVID-19, enrolled during active disease.

The V gene is TRBV6-5, the J gene TRBJ1-1; D unclear. The CDR3 sequence is 13 residues long. The V gene's germline CDR1 is MNHEY and CDR2 SVGAGI. V lost 5 bases, J lost 1 base, and 8 bases lay in between. The CDR3 sequence is CASSKPGNTEAFF. CDR3 DNA sequence: TGTGCCAGCAGTAAACCGGGGAACACTGAAGCTTTCTTT.

The CDR3 protein is CASSEGLAGDMSGELFF. CDR3 in DNA: TGCGCCAGCAGCGAGGGACTAGCGGGAGATATGTCCGGGGAGCTGTTTTTT. The chain couples TRBV5-1 to TRBJ2-2, with TRBD2 matching over 14 bases. The CDR3 sequence is 17 residues long. Trimming cost V 4 bases and J 6 bases; bases outside gene matches: 8. CDR1 and CDR2 from the germline V gene are SGHRS and YFSETQ. The entire variable domain, with the rest obtained from reference TRBV5-1 and TRBJ2-2, is as follows: KAGVTQTPRYLIKTRGQQVTLSCSPISGHRSVSWYQQTPGQGLQFLFEYFSETQRNKGNFPGRFSGRQFSNSRSEMNVSTLELGDSALYLCASSEGLAGDMSGELFFGEGSRLTVL.

In this sample, this clone turned up once. This chain uses TRBV4-1 with TRBJ2-7; 9 bases line up with TRBD2. Germline CDR1 MGHRA, CDR2 YSYEKL. After removal of 1 base from V and 4 bases from J, the junction contained 2 bases not matched to a gene. This CDR3 contains 14 residues. This CDR3 reads CASSQATSGYEQYF. In DNA form, the CDR3 reads TGCGCCAGCAGCCAAGCTACTAGCGGGTACGAGCAGTACTTC.

The rearrangement uses TRBV4-2 and TRBJ2-3; TRBD1 matches at 8 bases. V lost 3 bases to trimming and J lost 6 bases; unmatched junction nucleotides: 14. Germline V gene lookup returns CDR1 LGHNA and CDR2 YNFKEQ. The CDR3 has 17 residues. The CDR3 DNA reads as TGTGCCAGCAGCCAGGCGACCAGGGGGCTAGGGGGTGATACGCAGTATTTT. This codes for CASSQATRGLGGDTQYF.

The V call is TRBV4-1, the J call TRBJ2-5, with unresolved D. Trimming shortened V by 2 bases and J by 5 bases, and 12 bases separated the two germline ends. The CDR3 is 14 residues long. Germline V lookup: CDR1 MGHRA, CDR2 YSYEKL. The CDR3 loop is CASSQLEAGETQYF. DNA for the CDR3: TGCGCCAGCAGCCAATTGGAAGCCGGGGAGACCCAGTACTTC.

The J gene is TRBJ2-7, the V gene TRBV4-2, with 7 bases lining up with TRBD2. Trimming at V came to 4 bases and at J to 2 bases, leaving 5 bases not matched to a gene. Germline V gene lookup returns CDR1 LGHNA and CDR2 YNFKEQ. The CDR3 runs to 14 residues. DNA of the CDR3: TGTGCCAGCAGCCCACTGGGGGGGGCCTACGAGCAGTACTTC. Translation: CASSPLGGAYEQYF.